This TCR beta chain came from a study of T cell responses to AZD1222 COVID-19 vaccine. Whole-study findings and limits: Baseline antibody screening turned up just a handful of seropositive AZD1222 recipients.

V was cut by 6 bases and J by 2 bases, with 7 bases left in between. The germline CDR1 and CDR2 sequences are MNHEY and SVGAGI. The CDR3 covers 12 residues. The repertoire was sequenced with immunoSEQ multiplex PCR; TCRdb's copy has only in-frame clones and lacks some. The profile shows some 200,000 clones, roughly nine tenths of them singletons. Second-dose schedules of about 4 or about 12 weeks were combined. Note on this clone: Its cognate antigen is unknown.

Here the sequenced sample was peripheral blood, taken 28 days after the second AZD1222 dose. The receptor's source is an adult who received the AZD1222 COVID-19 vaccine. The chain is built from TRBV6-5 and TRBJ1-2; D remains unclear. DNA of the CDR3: TGTGCCAGCAGCCGGGGAAACTATGGCTACACCTTC. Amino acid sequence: CASSRGNYGYTF.